The clone carrying this T cell receptor beta chain was detected a few times. Its matching antigen is unknown. Amplified regions were TCR beta CDR3 sequences from RNA transcripts. An initial round of RT-PCR targeting the TCR CDR3 relied on the HTBI primer set. TCRdb independently ran MiXCR on the multiplex PCR reads; one entry per CDR3 protein. The sample shows fewer than 900,000 distinct CDR3 sequences, approximately 16% of them seen only once. CDR1 and CDR2 (germline): MNHEY, SVGEGT. The ends were cut back, 2 bases at V and 5 bases at J, with 12 bases in the middle. The CDR3 length is 14 residues. The data were taken from a study of T cells in Graves' hyperthyroidism and ophthalmopathy. Study-level points and caveats: The model anticipated ophthalmopathy a median around six months pre-onset.

The PBMCs were taken from less than 11 ml of fresh peripheral blood. The V gene is TRBV6-2 or TRBV6-3, the J gene TRBJ1-2, with no clear D. The sequenced sample consisted of blood. The receptor comes from a man younger than 30 with Graves' hyperthyroidism. CDR3: CASSYVSTRYGYTF. The CDR3 coding sequence is TGTGCCAGCAGTTACGTCTCAACGAGGTATGGCTACACCTTC.